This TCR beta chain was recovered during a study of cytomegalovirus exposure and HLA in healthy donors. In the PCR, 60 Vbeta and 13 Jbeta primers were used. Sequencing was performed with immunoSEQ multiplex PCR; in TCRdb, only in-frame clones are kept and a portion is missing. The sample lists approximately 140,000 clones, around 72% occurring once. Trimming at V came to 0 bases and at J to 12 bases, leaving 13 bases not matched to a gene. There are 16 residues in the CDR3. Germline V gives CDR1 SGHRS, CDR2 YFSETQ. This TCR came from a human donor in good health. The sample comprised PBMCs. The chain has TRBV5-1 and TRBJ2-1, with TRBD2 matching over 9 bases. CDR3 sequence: CASSLGVAGVESGQFF. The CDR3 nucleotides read TGCGCCAGCAGCTTGGGGGTAGCGGGAGTAGAGAGTGGGCAGTTCTTC.